This T cell receptor (beta chain) derives from a study of shared clonotypes between healthy human individuals. General study points: It was observed that 5% to 6.5% of naive CD4 clonotypes were shared across four donors.

Remarks on this clone: What it recognizes is unknown.

The input for sorted-subset replicate PCRs was 200 to 250 ng DNA, tens of thousands of T cell genomes. The method was immunoSEQ multiplex PCR; TCRdb's version includes in-frame clones alone and lacks a portion of them. The repertoire holds about a million clones, with roughly 77% as singletons. The CDR3 is 15 amino acids. Germline values: CDR1 MGHRA, CDR2 YSYEKL. Losses at the gene ends were 7 bases for V and 4 bases for J; bases not matched to a gene: 7. J is TRBJ2-4 and V is TRBV4-1, with 10 bases lining up with TRBD2. This clonotype was obtained from a man between 18 and 35 years old in good health. Some clones in this sample may be carry-over from other donors' samples. Input material: memory CD4+ T cells from PBMCs. The subset here: CD45RA-negative fraction. CDR3 residues: CASTTSGQGKNIQYF. CDR3 nucleotide sequence: TGCGCCAGCACGACTAGCGGGCAGGGGAAAAACATTCAGTACTTC.